This T cell receptor (beta chain) was identified during a study of shared clonotypes between healthy human individuals. The repertoire was sequenced with immunoSEQ multiplex PCR; TCRdb's copy has only in-frame clones and lacks some. The sample lists about 2.5 million clones, less than 95% seen once, with 0.37% in the top ten. This clone came up once. The sample contains more than one DNA sequence encoding this CDR3. V lost 1 base and J 4 bases, leaving 11 bases between the germline ends. Germline CDR1 reads LGHNA; CDR2 reads YSLEER. This CDR3 is built from 15 residues. This chain connects TRBV4-3 to TRBJ1-3, with D tentatively TRBD1 (5 bases). The clonotype was recovered from a man in his late teens or twenties in good health. Some clones in this sample may be carry-over from other donors' samples. The sample comprised naive CD4+ T cells from PBMCs. Sample subset: CD45RA+ positively selected. This CDR3 reads CASSQGGVRGNTIYF. The CDR3 nucleotides are TGCGCCAGCAGCCAAGGAGGGGTAAGAGGAAACACCATATATTTT.